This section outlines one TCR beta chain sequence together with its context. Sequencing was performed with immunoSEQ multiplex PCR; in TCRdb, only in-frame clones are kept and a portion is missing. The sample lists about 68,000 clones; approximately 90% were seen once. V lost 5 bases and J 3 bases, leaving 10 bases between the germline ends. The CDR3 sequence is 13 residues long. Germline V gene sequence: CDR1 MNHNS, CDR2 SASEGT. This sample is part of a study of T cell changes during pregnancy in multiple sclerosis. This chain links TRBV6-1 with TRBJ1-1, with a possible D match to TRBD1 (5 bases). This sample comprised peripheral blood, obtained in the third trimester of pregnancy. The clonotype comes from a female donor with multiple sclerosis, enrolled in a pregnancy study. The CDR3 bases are TGTGCCAGCAGTTTCGACAGAGACACTGAAGCTTTCTTT. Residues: CASSFDRDTEAFF.